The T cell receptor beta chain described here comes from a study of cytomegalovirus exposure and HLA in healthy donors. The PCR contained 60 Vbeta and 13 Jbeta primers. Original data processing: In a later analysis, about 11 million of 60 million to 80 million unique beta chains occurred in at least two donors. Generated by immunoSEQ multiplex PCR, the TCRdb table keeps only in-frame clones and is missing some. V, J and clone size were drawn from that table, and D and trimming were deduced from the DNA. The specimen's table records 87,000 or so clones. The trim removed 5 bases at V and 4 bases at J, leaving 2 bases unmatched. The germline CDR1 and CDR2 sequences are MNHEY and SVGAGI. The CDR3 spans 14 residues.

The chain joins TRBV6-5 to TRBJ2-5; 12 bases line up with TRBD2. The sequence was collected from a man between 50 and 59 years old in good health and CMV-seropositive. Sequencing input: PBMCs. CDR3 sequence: CASSLAGGRETQYF. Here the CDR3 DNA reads TGTGCCAGCAGTCTAGCGGGAGGGAGAGAGACCCAGTACTTC.